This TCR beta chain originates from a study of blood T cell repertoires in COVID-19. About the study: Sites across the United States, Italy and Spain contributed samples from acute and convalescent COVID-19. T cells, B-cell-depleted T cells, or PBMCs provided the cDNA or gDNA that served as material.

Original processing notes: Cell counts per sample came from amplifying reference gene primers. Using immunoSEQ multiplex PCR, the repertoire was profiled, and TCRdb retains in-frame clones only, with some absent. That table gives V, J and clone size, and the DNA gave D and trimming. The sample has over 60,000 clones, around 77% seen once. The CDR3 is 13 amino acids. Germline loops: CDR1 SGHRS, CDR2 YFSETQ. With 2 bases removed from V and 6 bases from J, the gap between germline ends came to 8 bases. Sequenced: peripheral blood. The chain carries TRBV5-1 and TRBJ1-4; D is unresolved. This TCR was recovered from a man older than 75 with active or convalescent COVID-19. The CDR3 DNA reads TGCGCCAGCAGCTTTTCGGTAGATGAAAAACTGTTTTTT. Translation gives CASSFSVDEKLFF. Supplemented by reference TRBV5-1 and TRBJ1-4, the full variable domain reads KAGVTQTPRYLIKTRGQQVTLSCSPISGHRSVSWYQQTPGQGLQFLFEYFSETQRNKGNFPGRFSGRQFSNSRSEMNVSTLELGDSALYLCASSFSVDEKLFFGSGTQLSVL.